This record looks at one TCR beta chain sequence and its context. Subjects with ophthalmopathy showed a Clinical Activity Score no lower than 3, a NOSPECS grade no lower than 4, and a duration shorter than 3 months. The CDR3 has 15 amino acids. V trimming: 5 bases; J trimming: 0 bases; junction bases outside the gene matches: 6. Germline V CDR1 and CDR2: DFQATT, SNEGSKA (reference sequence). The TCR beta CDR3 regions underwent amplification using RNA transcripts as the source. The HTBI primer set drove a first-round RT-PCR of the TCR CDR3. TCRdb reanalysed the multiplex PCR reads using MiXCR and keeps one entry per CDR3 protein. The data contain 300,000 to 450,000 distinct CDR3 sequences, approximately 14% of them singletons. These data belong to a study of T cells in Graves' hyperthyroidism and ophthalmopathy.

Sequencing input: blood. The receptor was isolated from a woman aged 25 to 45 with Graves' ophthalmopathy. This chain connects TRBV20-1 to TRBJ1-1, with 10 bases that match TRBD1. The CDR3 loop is CSAGEGQGLNTEAFF. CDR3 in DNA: TGCAGTGCTGGGGAGGGACAGGGGTTGAACACTGAAGCTTTCTTT.